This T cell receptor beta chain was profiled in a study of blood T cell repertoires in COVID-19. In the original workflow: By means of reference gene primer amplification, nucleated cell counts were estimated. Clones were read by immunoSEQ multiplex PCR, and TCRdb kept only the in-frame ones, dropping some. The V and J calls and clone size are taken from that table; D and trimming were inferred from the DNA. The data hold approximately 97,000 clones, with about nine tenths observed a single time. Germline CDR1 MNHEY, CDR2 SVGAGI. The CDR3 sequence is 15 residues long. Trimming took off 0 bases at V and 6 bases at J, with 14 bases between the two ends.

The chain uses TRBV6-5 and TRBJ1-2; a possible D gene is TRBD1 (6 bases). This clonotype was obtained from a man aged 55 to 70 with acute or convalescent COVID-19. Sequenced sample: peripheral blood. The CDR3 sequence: CASSYSGVGGDGYTF. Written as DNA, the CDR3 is TGTGCCAGCAGTTACTCGGGGGTAGGGGGGGATGGCTACACCTTC.